Sequencing of this T cell receptor beta chain was carried out in a study of shared clonotypes between healthy human individuals. Original processing notes: ImmunoSEQ output held junction-only sequences without quality scores, so filtering differed. TCRdb's table, derived via immunoSEQ multiplex PCR, lists solely in-frame clones and lacks some. Clone size and the V and J calls come from that table; the DNA yielded D and trimming. Of about 320,000 clones in the sample, around 86% were seen once. The study drew all its donors from Caucasian adults living in Nashville, Tennessee. Germline CDR1 reads SNHLY; CDR2 reads FYNNEI. The CDR3 sequence is 18 residues long. V was cut by 9 bases and J by 0 bases, with 25 bases left in between.

The material sequenced was memory CD8+ T cells sorted from blood. Subset meaning: CD45RO+ cells pooled with CCR7-negative TemRA cells. This TCR was sampled from a man aged 18 to 30 in good health. This chain connects TRBV2 to TRBJ2-3; D may be TRBD1 or TRBD2 (5 bases each). CDR3 sequence reads: CASYSPGTPLSSTDTQYF. CDR3 DNA sequence: TGTGCCAGTTATTCCCCCGGGACGCCACTCTCTAGCACAGATACGCAGTATTTT.